This TCR beta chain was sequenced during a study of prognosis after radiotherapy for stage I lung cancer (dated by TCRdb to the early 2020s). Background on the whole study: Between early 2018 and early 2019, about 19 stage I NSCLC patients were enrolled in Nanjing, China. Four of the 19 patients developed distant metastases after SBRT, at a median of about seven months; the other 15 showed no significant progression. The cohort comprised fewer than 15 men and six or seven women with a median age of approximately 74 years, ranging from roughly 53 to 84 years. SBRT was not combined with any concurrent therapy in any patient. All patients were considered medically inoperable, owing to comorbidities in more than ten and refusal of surgery in over 5. About five patients had oligometastatic NSCLC after surgical resection of the primary tumor, and 13 to 15 had newly diagnosed primary stage I lung tumors. SBRT was given in 3 to 5 fractions with a biologically effective dose of at least 100 Gy, using image-guided IMRT or VMAT. For each of the roughly 20 patients, one blood sample was taken before SBRT and one after, so the study sequenced roughly 38 samples in total. This study profiled peripheral blood TCR beta repertoires from stage I NSCLC patients before and after stereotactic body radiotherapy and linked the repertoires to distant failure. Squamous cell carcinoma histology was identified in several patients, and adenocarcinoma histology was identified in twelve patients.

The TCR beta CDR3 region was amplified from genomic DNA by two rounds of multiplex PCR. In the first PCR round, primers specific to each TRBV and TRBJ gene were used, and the primer sequences were filed in Chinese patent CN105087789A. The second PCR round used universal primers. The Roche High Pure PCR Template Preparation Kit was used to extract genomic DNA from the frozen PBMCs. Libraries were sequenced paired-end with 151 bp reads on an Illumina HiSeq 3000. Concerning the study's data processing: Raw reads lacking the multiplex PCR primer sequences were removed with CutAdapt. High-quality paired reads were merged into contigs with PEAR. By aligning each contig to reference sequences, MiXCR assigned the TRB V, D and J gene segments to that contig. CDR3 sequences were clustered by base quality and sequence similarity to remove sequencing errors. Shannon entropy normalized by the natural log of productive TCR sequence number was used as the measure of diversity. Clonality was defined as one minus Shannon entropy divided by the natural log of the number of unique clonotypes. The Youden index of ROC curves was used to select progression-free survival cut-offs for repertoire metrics, and analyses were performed in R 3.5.3. TCRdb reprocessing: public reads trimmed at Q25 with fastp, clones called with MiXCR, in-frame beta chains kept. Every entry covers one CDR3 protein and lists the most common genes and DNA from its rows. TCRdb, not the authors, supplied the V and J calls. This sample has approximately 35,000 distinct CDR3 sequences in its table, and about 34% of those were observed once. The biggest ten clones account for around 17% of the sample.

General study outcomes and caveats: No adjustment for multiple comparisons was applied to any of the reported P values. Tumor specificity of expanded TCR clones was not determined. Post-SBRT Shannon entropy and its change from baseline were lower in patients who developed distant metastases; baseline Shannon entropy was not associated with metastases. TRBV and TRBJ usage frequencies reportedly varied with metastasis status, involving two V genes at baseline and about 10 V and two J genes after SBRT. The study was limited by its small cohort and short follow-up, and the findings require independent validation. After SBRT, the count of unique TCR clones dropped from a median of approximately 11,000 beforehand to 6,000 to 7,500 afterward (Wilcoxon paired P=0.011).

CDR1 and CDR2 are read off the germline V gene as MNHEY and SVGEGT. Taken from cysteine to phenylalanine, the CDR3 has 15 residues. The only DNA kept is the CDR3, 45 bases in frame from the first base. Deletion took 6 bases off V and 4 bases off J, with a span of 15 bases between the germline ends. This clonotype was counted many times. The antigen it recognizes is unknown. No much larger clone exists at a distance of one base, and base qualities are not known. All patients had node-negative disease on CT and PET/CT, and none had a history of other malignancies or had previously received chemotherapy or radiotherapy. Six milliliters of peripheral venous blood were drawn into EDTA tubes at each of two time points. PBMCs were isolated by Ficoll-Paque Plus density-gradient centrifugation. Right after collection, samples were placed at -80 degrees C and kept there until analysis.

Source: PBMCs, taken before or after stereotactic body radiation therapy (not recorded which). Recombination connected TRBV6-2 or TRBV6-3 to TRBJ1-4; there is no confident call for the D gene. This clonotype was obtained from a donor aged 50 or older with non-small cell lung cancer. The CDR3 protein sequence reads: CASRPSDGINEKLFF. In nucleotide form, the sequence is TGTGCCAGCAGGCCCTCTGACGGGATTAATGAAAAACTGTTTTTT.